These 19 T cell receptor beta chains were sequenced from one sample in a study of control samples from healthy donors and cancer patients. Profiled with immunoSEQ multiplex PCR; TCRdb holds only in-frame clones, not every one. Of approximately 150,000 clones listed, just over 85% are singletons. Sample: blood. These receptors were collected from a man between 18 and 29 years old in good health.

The DNA for the CDR3 is TGTGCCAGCAGATCCGGGACAGGGGGGTTAGCTAATGAAAAACTGTTTTTT. Its translation: CASRSGTGGLANEKLFF. The chain has TRBV28 and TRBJ1-4; 11 nucleotides line up with TRBD1. CDR1 is MDHEN and CDR2 is SYDVKM in the germline V gene. Unmatched junction bases numbered 9, after V lost 6 bases and J lost 3 bases. The CDR3 length is 17 residues. Complete variable domain (other parts from reference TRBV28 and TRBJ1-4): DVKVTQSSRYLVKRTGEKVFLECVQDMDHENMFWYRQDPGLGLRLIYFSYDVKMKEKGDIPEGYSVSREKKERFSLILESASTNQTSMYLCASRSGTGGLANEKLFFGSGTQLSVL.

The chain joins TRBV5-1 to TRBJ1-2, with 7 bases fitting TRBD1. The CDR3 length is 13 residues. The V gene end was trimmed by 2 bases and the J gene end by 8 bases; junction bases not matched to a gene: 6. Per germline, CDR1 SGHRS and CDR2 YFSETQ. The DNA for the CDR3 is TGCGCCAGCAGCTTAGAGGGGGCCGAGGGCTACACCTTC. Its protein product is CASSLEGAEGYTF.

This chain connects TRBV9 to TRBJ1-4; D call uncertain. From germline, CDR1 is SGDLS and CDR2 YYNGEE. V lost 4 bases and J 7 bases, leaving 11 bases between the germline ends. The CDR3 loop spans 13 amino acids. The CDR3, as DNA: TGTGCCAGCAGCCTATCACCGAGTGAAAAACTGTTTTTT. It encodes CASSLSPSEKLFF.

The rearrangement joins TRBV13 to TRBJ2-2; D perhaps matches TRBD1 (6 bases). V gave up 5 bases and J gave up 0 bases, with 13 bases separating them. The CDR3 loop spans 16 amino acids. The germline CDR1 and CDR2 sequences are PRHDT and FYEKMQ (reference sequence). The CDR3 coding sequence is TGTGCCAGCAGCCCAATACGGACAGCGAACACCGGGGAGCTGTTTTTT. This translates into CASSPIRTANTGELFF.

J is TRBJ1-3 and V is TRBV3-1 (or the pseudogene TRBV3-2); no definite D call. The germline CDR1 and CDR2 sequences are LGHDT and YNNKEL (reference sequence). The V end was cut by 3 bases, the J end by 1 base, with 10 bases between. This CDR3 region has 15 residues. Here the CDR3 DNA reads TGTGCCAGCAGCCAGGGCCGGGGTTCTGGAAACACCATATATTTT. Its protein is CASSQGRGSGNTIYF.

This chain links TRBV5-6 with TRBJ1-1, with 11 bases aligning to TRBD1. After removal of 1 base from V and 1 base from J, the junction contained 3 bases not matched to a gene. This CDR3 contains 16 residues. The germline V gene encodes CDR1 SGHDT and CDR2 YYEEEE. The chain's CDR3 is CASSLWDRGENTEAFF. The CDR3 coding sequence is TGTGCCAGCAGCTTGTGGGACAGGGGGGAGAACACTGAAGCTTTCTTT.

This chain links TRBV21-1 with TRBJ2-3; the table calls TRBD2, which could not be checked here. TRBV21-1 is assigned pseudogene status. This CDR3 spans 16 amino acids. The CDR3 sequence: CASSKERTASTDTQYF. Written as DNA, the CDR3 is TGTGCCAGCAGCAAAGAGAGGACTGCTAGCACAGATACGCAGTATTTT.

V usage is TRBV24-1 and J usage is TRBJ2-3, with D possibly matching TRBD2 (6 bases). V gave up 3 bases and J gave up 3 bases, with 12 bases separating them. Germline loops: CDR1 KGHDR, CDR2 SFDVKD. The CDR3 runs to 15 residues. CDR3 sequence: CATSDPFAGTDTQYF. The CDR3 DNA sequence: TGTGCCACCAGTGATCCCTTTGCGGGGACAGATACGCAGTATTTT.

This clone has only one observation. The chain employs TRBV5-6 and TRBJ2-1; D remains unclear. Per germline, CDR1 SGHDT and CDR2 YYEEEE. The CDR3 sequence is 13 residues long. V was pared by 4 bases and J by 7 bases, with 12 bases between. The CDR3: CASSGPSWNEQFF. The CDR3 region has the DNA TGTGCCAGCAGCGGGCCTTCATGGAATGAGCAGTTCTTC.

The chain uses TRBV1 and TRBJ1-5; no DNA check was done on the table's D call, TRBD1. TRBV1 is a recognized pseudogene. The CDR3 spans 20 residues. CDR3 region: CTSSQDSPRRGQGCNQPQHF. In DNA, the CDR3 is TGCACCAGCAGCCAAGATAGTCCGCGTAGGGGACAGGGTTGCAATCAGCCCCAGCATTTT.

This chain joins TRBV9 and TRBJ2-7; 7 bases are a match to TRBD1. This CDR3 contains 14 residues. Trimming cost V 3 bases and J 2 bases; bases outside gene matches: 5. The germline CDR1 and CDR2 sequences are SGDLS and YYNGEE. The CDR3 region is CASSGDRDPYEQYF. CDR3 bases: TGTGCCAGCAGCGGAGACAGGGACCCCTACGAGCAGTACTTC.

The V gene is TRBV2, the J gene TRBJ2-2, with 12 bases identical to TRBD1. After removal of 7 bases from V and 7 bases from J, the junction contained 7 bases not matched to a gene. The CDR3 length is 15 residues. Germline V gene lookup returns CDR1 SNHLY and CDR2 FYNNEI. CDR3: CASTGTGGVGGELFF. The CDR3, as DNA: TGTGCCAGCACGGGGACAGGGGGCGTCGGCGGGGAGCTGTTTTTT.

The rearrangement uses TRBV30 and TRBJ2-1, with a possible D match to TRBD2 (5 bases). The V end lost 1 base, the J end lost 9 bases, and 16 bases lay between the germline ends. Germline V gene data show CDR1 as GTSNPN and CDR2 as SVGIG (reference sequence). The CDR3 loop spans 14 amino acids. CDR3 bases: TGTGCCTGGAGTGCGACAATAGCGAATGGTGAGCAGTTCTTC. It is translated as CAWSATIANGEQFF.

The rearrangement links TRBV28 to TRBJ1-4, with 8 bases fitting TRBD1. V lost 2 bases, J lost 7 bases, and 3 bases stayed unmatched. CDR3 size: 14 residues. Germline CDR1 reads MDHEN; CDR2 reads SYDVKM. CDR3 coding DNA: TGTGCCAGCAGTTTAACAGGGGGTCTTGAAAAACTGTTTTTT. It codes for CASSLTGGLEKLFF.

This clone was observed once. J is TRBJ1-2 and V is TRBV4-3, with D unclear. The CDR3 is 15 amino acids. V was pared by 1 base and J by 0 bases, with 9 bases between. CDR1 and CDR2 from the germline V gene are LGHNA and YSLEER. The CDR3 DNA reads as TGCGCCAGCAGCCAAGTTCTGGAGGCTAACTATGGCTACACCTTC. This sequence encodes CASSQVLEANYGYTF.

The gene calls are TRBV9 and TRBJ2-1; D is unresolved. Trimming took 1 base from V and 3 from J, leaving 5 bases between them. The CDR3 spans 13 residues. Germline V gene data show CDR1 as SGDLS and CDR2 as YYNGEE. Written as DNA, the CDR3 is TGTGCCAGCAGCGTAACCGACTACAATGAGCAGTTCTTC. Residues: CASSVTDYNEQFF.

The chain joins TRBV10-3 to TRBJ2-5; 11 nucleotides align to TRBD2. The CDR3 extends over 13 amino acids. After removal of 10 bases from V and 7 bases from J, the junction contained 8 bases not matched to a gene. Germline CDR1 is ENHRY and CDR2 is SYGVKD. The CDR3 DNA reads TGTGCCAGTGGACTAGCGGGCCCGGGGACCCAGTACTTC. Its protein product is CASGLAGPGTQYF.

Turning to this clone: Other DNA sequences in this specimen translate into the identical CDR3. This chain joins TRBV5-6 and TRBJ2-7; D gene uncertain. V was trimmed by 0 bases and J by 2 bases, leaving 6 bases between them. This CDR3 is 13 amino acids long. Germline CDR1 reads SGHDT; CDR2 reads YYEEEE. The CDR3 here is CASSLGSTYEQYF. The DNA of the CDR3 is TGTGCCAGCAGCTTGGGGAGCACCTACGAGCAGTACTTC.

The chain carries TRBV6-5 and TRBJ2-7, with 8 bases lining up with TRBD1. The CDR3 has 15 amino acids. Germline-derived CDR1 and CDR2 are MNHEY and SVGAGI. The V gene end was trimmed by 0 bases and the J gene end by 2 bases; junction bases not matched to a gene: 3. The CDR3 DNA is TGTGCCAGCAGTTACTCCGGGACAGGACCCTACGAGCAGTACTTC. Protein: CASSYSGTGPYEQYF.